A selection of T cell receptor beta chains follows, all from one sample in a study of tissue T cells after allogeneic stem cell transplantation. This table comes from immunoSEQ multiplex PCR, and its TCRdb copy is limited to in-frame clones, with some not included. The table includes 950 to 1,300 clones, about 41% detected once. Specimen: esophageal tissue, collected at autopsy. All receptors derive from a female patient aged 40-75 years with steroid-refractory graft-versus-host disease after an allogeneic stem cell transplant. Some T cells may have originated in the graft donor. CDR3s leave out the opening cysteine and the closing phenylalanine or tryptophan.

V gene	J gene	CDR3 protein
TRBV4-2	TRBJ1-4	ASGRQGREKLF
TRBV9	TRBJ1-2	ASSVTGGFYGYT
TRBV30	TRBJ1-2	AWIPRGGKGYT
TRBV6-1	TRBJ1-2	ASSETHGGYGYT
TRBV4-2	TRBJ1-2	ASSQGDYGYT
TRBV10-3	TRBJ2-3	AISSGTGVTDTQY
TRBV7-9	TRBJ1-5	ASSPSGSNQPQH
TRBV5-6	TRBJ1-4	ASSPGQVANEKLF
TRBV30	TRBJ1-6	AWSVLSSYNSPLH